These 9 T cell receptor beta chains came from one sample sequenced in a study of T cells in Graves' hyperthyroidism and ophthalmopathy. TCR beta CDR3 regions were amplified from RNA transcripts. TCR CDR3 underwent first-round RT-PCR with the HTBI primer set. MiXCR was run by TCRdb on the multiplex PCR reads, yielding one entry per CDR3 protein. The table includes 530,000 or so distinct CDR3 sequences, about 24% detected once. Source material: blood. The receptors derive from a woman under 40 with Graves' ophthalmopathy.

This clonotype has more than one count but fewer than ten. This rearrangement joins TRBV6-1 to TRBJ2-5; D is unclear. The length of the CDR3 is 13 residues. Trimming removed 4 bases from V and 0 bases from J, with 6 bases in between. CDR1 and CDR2 from the germline V gene are MNHNS and SASEGT. The CDR3 loop reads CASSVNYQETQYF. The CDR3 region has the DNA TGTGCCAGCAGTGTCAACTACCAAGAGACCCAGTACTTC.

This clonotype was seen more than once but under ten times. The rearrangement links TRBV11-3 to TRBJ2-7; possible D gene TRBD2, 7 bases. The CDR3 runs 13 residues. The V and J ends lost 5 bases and 5 bases respectively, with 13 bases between them. The germline CDR1 and CDR2 sequences are SGHNT and YENEEA. The CDR3 region is CASSRGGGDEQYF. Here the CDR3 DNA reads TGTGCCAGCAGCAGGGGGGGAGGTGACGAGCAGTACTTC.

This clonotype was counted ten times or more. The chain combines TRBV6-5 with TRBJ2-7; the D call may be TRBD1 or TRBD2 (6 bases each). V was pared by 6 bases and J by 4 bases, with 16 bases between. The germline gives CDR1 MNHEY, CDR2 SVGAGI. The CDR3 runs to 14 residues. The CDR3 DNA reads as TGTGCCAGCAGGCGGGGACACGGAGCATACGAGCAGTACTTC. It translates to CASRRGHGAYEQYF.

J is TRBJ1-5 and V is TRBV28; D ambiguous. Looked up from germline, CDR1 is MDHEN and CDR2 is SYDVKM. There are 15 residues in the CDR3. V was trimmed by 5 bases and J by 2 bases, leaving 13 bases between them. The CDR3, as DNA: TGTGCCAGCAGTCACAGCCTCTCGGGCAATCAGCCCCAGCATTTT. It codes for CASSHSLSGNQPQHF.

The J gene is TRBJ2-7, the V gene TRBV30; TRBD1 matches at 7 bases. The junction had 7 bases not matched to a gene; V was cut back by 2 bases and J by 3 bases. CDR1 is GTSNPN, CDR2 SVGIG, per germline (reference sequence). The CDR3 has 14 amino acids. The CDR3 DNA follows: TGTGCCTGGAGTCCGGGACAGTCGGGCTACGAGCAGTACTTC. It encodes CAWSPGQSGYEQYF.

Many counts were recorded for this clonotype. This rearrangement joins TRBV20-1 to TRBJ1-2, with D hard to call. The CDR3 loop spans 15 amino acids. Looked up from germline, CDR1 is DFQATT and CDR2 is SNEGSKA (reference sequence). The V gene lost 5 bases and the J gene lost 8 bases, with 24 bases spanning the gap. In nucleotides, the CDR3 is TGCAGTGCTTTAGACTCCCGAAGCGGCTCTGGGGGCTACACCTTC. Translation gives CSALDSRSGSGGYTF.

J is TRBJ1-1 and V is TRBV24-1; 9 bases map to TRBD1. The ends lost 4 bases at V and 7 bases at J; junction bases unmatched: 12. Germline values: CDR1 KGHDR, CDR2 SFDVKD. This CDR3 is 16 amino acids long. The chain's CDR3 is CATSDPNRGRSGEAFF. CDR3 nucleotides: TGTGCCACCAGTGACCCAAACAGGGGGCGGTCCGGTGAAGCTTTCTTT.

At least ten counts were recorded for this clonotype. The chain combines TRBV20-1 with TRBJ2-6; maybe TRBD1 (6 bases). The CDR3 sequence is 15 residues long. CDR1 is DFQATT, CDR2 SNEGSKA, per germline (reference sequence). Trimming removed 3 bases at V and 2 bases at J, with 11 bases between. The CDR3 region has the DNA TGCAGTGCTAGCCTGGACAGAACTGGGGCCAACGTCCTGACTTTC. This gives the protein CSASLDRTGANVLTF.

This clonotype was detected many times. This rearrangement joins TRBV12-3 or TRBV12-4 to TRBJ1-2; weak D call: TRBD1 (6 bases). The ends were cut back, 4 bases at V and 1 base at J, with 16 bases in the middle. This CDR3 region has 16 residues. This chain's CDR3 is CASSSTGGHDNYGYTF. CDR3 coding DNA: TGTGCCAGCAGTTCAACGGGGGGACACGATAACTATGGCTACACCTTC.